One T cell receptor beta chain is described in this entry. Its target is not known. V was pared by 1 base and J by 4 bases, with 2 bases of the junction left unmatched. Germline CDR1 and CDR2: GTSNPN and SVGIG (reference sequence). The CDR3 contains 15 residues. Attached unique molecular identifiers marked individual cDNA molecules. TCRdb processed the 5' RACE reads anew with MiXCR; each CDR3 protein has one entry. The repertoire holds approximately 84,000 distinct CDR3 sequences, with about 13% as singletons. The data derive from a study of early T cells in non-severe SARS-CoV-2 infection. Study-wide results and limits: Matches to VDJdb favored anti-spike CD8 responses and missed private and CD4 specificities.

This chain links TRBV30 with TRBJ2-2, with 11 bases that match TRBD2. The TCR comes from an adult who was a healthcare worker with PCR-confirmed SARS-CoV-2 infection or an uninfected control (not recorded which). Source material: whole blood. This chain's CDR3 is CAWSGLAGFTGELFF. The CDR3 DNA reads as TGTGCCTGGAGTGGACTAGCGGGATTCACCGGGGAGCTGTTTTTT.